Listed below are T cell receptor beta chains from one sample, sequenced in a study of cytomegalovirus exposure and HLA in healthy donors. Produced via immunoSEQ multiplex PCR; TCRdb's table is partial and in-frame only. Altogether under 150,000 clones are present, more than 75% being singletons, with the ten largest covering approximately 5.6%. What was sequenced was PBMCs. The receptors were gathered from a woman between 40 and 50 years old in good health and CMV-seropositive. CDR3s include the opening cysteine and the closing phenylalanine or tryptophan. The order of the fields is V gene, D gene, clone size, J gene, CDR3 length, CDR3 protein, CDR3 DNA. The D gene is left open where the match is weak. The size entry is marked missing in some rows and otherwise reads once, few, many or a size class.

>TRBV2|TRBD1|NA|TRBJ1-2|14
CASSGTAINYGYTF
TGTGCCAGCAGCGGGACAGCGATCAACTATGGCTACACCTTC
>TRBV30|NA|NA|TRBJ2-3|15
CAWTPGSGRPDTQYF
TGTGCCTGGACCCCTGGGAGCGGTCGGCCAGATACGCAGTATTTT
>TRBV14|TRBD1|NA|TRBJ2-1|16
CASSHLGRGTHNEQFF
TGTGCCAGCAGCCACTTAGGCAGGGGGACCCACAATGAGCAGTTCTTC
>TRBV18|TRBD2|NA|TRBJ2-2|17
CASSPRTSGGDTGELFF
TGTGCCAGCTCACCCCGGACTAGCGGGGGAGACACCGGGGAGCTGTTTTTT
>TRBV7-8|TRBD2|NA|TRBJ2-7|14
CASSLLAGVGEQYF
TGTGCCAGCAGCTTACTAGCGGGAGTCGGCGAGCAGTACTTC
>TRBV5-1|NA|many|TRBJ1-1|13
CASRFTGNTEAFF
TGCGCCAGCAGATTCACAGGGAACACTGAAGCTTTCTTT
>TRBV27|TRBD2|few|TRBJ2-1|15
CASSFGRAPLNEQFF
TGTGCCAGCAGTTTTGGGAGGGCCCCTCTCAATGAGCAGTTCTTC
>TRBV5-4|TRBD1|once|TRBJ2-1|15
CASSPTGTGNNEQFF
TGTGCCAGCAGCCCGACAGGGACAGGGAACAATGAGCAGTTCTTC
>TRBV25-1|NA|NA|TRBJ1-2|13
CASSERGFYGYTF
TGTGCCAGCAGTGAACGGGGATTTTATGGCTACACCTTC
>TRBV6-6|NA|NA|TRBJ2-5|13
CASHRGSQETQYF
TGTGCCAGTCACCGGGGGAGCCAAGAGACCCAGTACTTC
>TRBV6-5|NA|NA|TRBJ1-2|15
CASSGHVPTDYGYTF
TGTGCCAGCAGTGGACACGTACCGACAGACTATGGCTACACCTTC
>TRBV6-6|TRBD2|NA|TRBJ2-3|16
CASSYGLAGVPDTQYF
TGTGCCAGCAGTTACGGCCTAGCGGGAGTCCCAGATACGCAGTATTTT
>TRBV5-1|TRBD2|once|TRBJ2-3|19
CASSLGMELAGGPRDTQYF
TGCGCCAGCAGCTTGGGTATGGAGCTAGCGGGAGGGCCTCGAGATACGCAGTATTTT
>TRBV7-9|NA|NA|TRBJ1-2|13
CASSPRLNYGYTF
TGTGCCAGCAGCCCCCGTCTTAACTATGGCTACACCTTC
>TRBV5-4|NA|NA|TRBJ2-1|13
CASSLDRESKQFF
TGTGCCAGCAGCTTGGACCGGGAGAGTAAGCAGTTCTTC
>TRBV7-9|TRBD1|NA|TRBJ2-7|15
CASSSPNGQDHEQYF
TGTGCCAGCAGCTCCCCCAACGGACAGGACCACGAGCAGTACTTC
>TRBV7-9|NA|once|TRBJ2-1|16
CASSLLRQSSYNEQFF
TGTGCCAGCAGCTTACTACGACAGAGCTCCTACAATGAGCAGTTCTTC
>TRBV6-1|TRBD1|NA|TRBJ1-5|15
CASSVGTVPNQPQHF
TGTGCCAGCAGTGTAGGGACAGTTCCCAATCAGCCCCAGCATTTT
>TRBV2|TRBD2|NA|TRBJ2-2|18
CASNPPSGRPPNTGELFF
TGTGCCAGCAACCCCCCCAGCGGGAGGCCCCCGAACACCGGGGAGCTGTTTTTT
>TRBV4-2|TRBD1|few|TRBJ2-1|17
CASSQRATGTGNNEQFF
TGTGCCAGCAGCCAGAGAGCAACCGGGACAGGCAACAATGAGCAGTTCTTC
>TRBV6-5|NA|NA|TRBJ2-7|12
CASSYSSYEQYF
TGTGCCAGCAGCTACAGTTCCTACGAGCAGTACTTC
>TRBV28|TRBD2|NA|TRBJ2-1|17
CASRPLPAGESNNEQFF
TGTGCCAGCAGGCCTCTCCCGGCGGGAGAATCCAACAATGAGCAGTTCTTC
>TRBV29-1|TRBD1|NA|TRBJ1-2|14
CSVEPQGASGGYTF
TGCAGCGTTGAGCCACAGGGGGCCTCCGGGGGCTACACCTTC
>TRBV7-8|NA|NA|TRBJ2-2|16
CASSLERTTPAGELFF
TGTGCCAGCAGCTTAGAGCGGACTACCCCAGCCGGGGAGCTGTTTTTT
>TRBV4-1|TRBD2|NA|TRBJ2-7|15
CASSQAGTSGYEQYF
TGCGCCAGCAGCCAAGCCGGGACTAGCGGTTACGAGCAGTACTTC
>TRBV30|TRBD2|NA|TRBJ2-3|16
CAWSVGTSGQTDTQYF
TGTGCCTGGAGTGTAGGGACTAGCGGTCAGACAGATACGCAGTATTTT
>TRBV5-4|NA|NA|TRBJ1-5|18
CASSVGGGGRGGNQPQHF
TGTGCCAGCAGCGTGGGAGGGGGGGGCCGAGGGGGCAATCAGCCCCAGCATTTT
>TRBV5-1|NA|NA|TRBJ2-3|15
CASSAGQTSTDTQYF
TGCGCCAGCAGCGCGGGACAGACTAGCACAGATACGCAGTATTTT
>TRBV19|TRBD1|NA|TRBJ1-5|15
CASSPLDREGQPQHF
TGTGCCAGTAGTCCACTGGACAGGGAAGGTCAGCCCCAGCATTTT
>TRBV18|NA|NA|TRBJ2-2|15
CASSPMTGLTGELFF
TGTGCCAGCTCACCAATGACTGGCCTGACGGGGGAGCTGTTTTTT
>TRBV18|NA|NA|TRBJ2-1|13
CASSAGNYNEQFF
TGTGCCAGCTCGGCCGGGAACTACAATGAGCAGTTCTTC
>TRBV7-8|TRBD1|NA|TRBJ1-4|17
CASSLGDSSSTNEKLFF
TGTGCCAGCAGCTTAGGGGACAGTTCATCAACTAATGAAAAACTGTTTTTT
>TRBV29-1|NA|NA|TRBJ2-5|13
CSVGILAQETQYF
TGCAGCGTTGGAATCCTAGCACAAGAGACCCAGTACTTC
>TRBV7-6|TRBD2|NA|TRBJ2-1|17
CASSLEVGTSGRNEQFF
TGTGCCAGCAGCTTAGAGGTCGGGACTAGCGGGCGGAATGAGCAGTTCTTC
>TRBV5-1|TRBD2|NA|TRBJ2-5|15
CASSFLGTSGETQYF
TGCGCCAGCAGCTTTTTAGGGACTAGCGGAGAGACCCAGTACTTC
>TRBV5-1|NA|NA|TRBJ2-2|14
CASLPNRNTGELFF
TGCGCCAGCCTTCCAAACAGGAACACCGGGGAGCTGTTTTTT
>TRBV11-2|NA|few|TRBJ2-7|13
CASSLQTAYEQYF
TGTGCCAGCAGCTTACAGACAGCCTACGAGCAGTACTTC
>TRBV30|NA|NA|TRBJ2-5|14
CAWSVLGFGETQYF
TGTGCCTGGAGTGTACTAGGGTTTGGAGAGACCCAGTACTTC
>TRBV5-6|NA|NA|TRBJ2-3|14
CASSRQLSTDTQYF
TGTGCCAGCAGCCGACAGCTGAGCACAGATACGCAGTATTTT
>TRBV19|NA|NA|TRBJ2-1|14
CASSAPGTYNEQFF
TGTGCCAGTAGTGCCCCCGGGACCTACAATGAGCAGTTCTTC
>TRBV27|TRBD2|NA|TRBJ2-1|16
CASSLTAGLARNEQFF
TGTGCCAGCAGTTTAACCGCGGGACTAGCTCGGAATGAGCAGTTCTTC
>TRBV5-4|TRBD1|NA|TRBJ1-4|15
CASSDPGQDNEKLFF
TGTGCCAGCAGCGACCCGGGACAGGATAATGAAAAACTGTTTTTT